One T cell receptor beta chain is described in this entry. Per the germline V gene, CDR1 is SGHDT and CDR2 is YYEEEE. The CDR3 consists of 15 residues. Trimming cost V 0 bases and J 6 bases, with 15 bases left between them. Profiling relied on immunoSEQ multiplex PCR, and the TCRdb table lists in-frame clones only, not all of them. The table lists under 80,000 clones, approximately 84% of them singletons. These data come from a study of lymphopenia after photon versus proton radiotherapy. The clonotype was recovered from a man aged 35 to 55 with gastric cancer. The chain carries TRBV5-6 and TRBJ1-2; D remains ambiguous. The sample consisted of peripheral blood, taken from a patient treated with photon-based radiotherapy. CDR3 in DNA: TGTGCCAGCAGCTTGGACCTCATGGGGTTTGATGGCTACACCTTC. Its translation is CASSLDLMGFDGYTF. The variable domain in full, with the rest retrieved from reference TRBV5-6 and TRBJ1-2, is DAGVTQSPTHLIKTRGQQVTLRCSPKSGHDTVSWYQQALGQGPQFIFQYYEEEERQRGNFPDRFSGHQFPNYSSELNVNALLLGDSALYLCASSLDLMGFDGYTFGSGTRLTVV.